Listed below are T cell receptor beta chains from one sample, sequenced in a study of post-analysis software for immune sequencing data. MiXCR was run by TCRdb on the PCR reads, yielding one entry per CDR3 protein. The sample lists approximately 440,000 distinct CDR3 sequences; under 55% were seen once. The source material was blood. These receptors all stem from a girl aged 10 to 17 with multiple sclerosis. The CDR3 runs from the conserved cysteine through the conserved F or W. A D gene is named only where the DNA matches it firmly. Clone size is given for some rows only: seen once, a few or many times, or a class if the clone is expanded.

d_call clone_size j_call v_call cdr3_nt cdr3_aa
TRBD2 few TRBJ2-1 TRBV5-1 TGTGCCAGCAGTTCCAGCGGGGATTACAATGAGCAGTTCTTC CASSSSGDYNEQFF
TRBD1 NA TRBJ2-7 TRBV4-1 TGCGCCAGCAGCCGAGAACAGGGGGGATTCGAGCAGTACTTC CASSREQGGFEQYF
TRBD2 NA TRBJ2-1 TRBV5-1 TGCGCCAGCAGACGGACTAGCGGGAGGATAGTGACGAATGAGCAGTTCTTC CASRRTSGRIVTNEQFF
TRBD2 few TRBJ2-3 TRBV3-1 TGTGCCAGCAGCCAAGGGTCTGGGGGGGTCGCAGATACGCAGTATTTT CASSQGSGGVADTQYF
TRBD2 NA TRBJ2-3 TRBV20-1 TGCAGTGCCCTAGCGGGAGGGGGTGTAGATACGCAGTATTTT CSALAGGGVDTQYF
NA NA TRBJ2-1 TRBV28 TGTGCCAGCGCCTCTGGTCGCGGGAAAGGCTCCTACAATGAGCAGTTCTTC CASASGRGKGSYNEQFF
NA many TRBJ2-7 TRBV5-1 TGTGCCAGCAGTTTAGGGGCCTCCTACGAGCAGTACTTC CASSLGASYEQYF
NA NA TRBJ2-1 TRBV12-3/TRBV12-4 TGTGCCAGCAGTTCCTGGACAGACGATGAGCAGTTCTTC CASSSWTDDEQFF
NA NA TRBJ2-5 TRBV5-6 TGTGCCAGCAGCTTGGGCCCACGAGGACGGGAGACCCAGTACTTC CASSLGPRGRETQYF
NA NA TRBJ2-7 TRBV20-1 TGCAGTGCTAGACGTACAGCCTACGAGCAGTACTTC CSARRTAYEQYF
TRBD1 few TRBJ1-2 TRBV29-1 TGCAGCGTTGTTGACAGGGAGGGCGGCTACACCTTC CSVVDREGGYTF
TRBD2 NA TRBJ2-7 TRBV7-6 TGTGCCAGCAGCCAACCGGGACTAGCGGTGTACGAGCAGTACTTC CASSQPGLAVYEQYF
TRBD1 NA TRBJ2-2 TRBV27 TGTGCCAGCAGGACAGGGGAAACCGGGGAGCTGTTTTTT CASRTGETGELFF
NA NA TRBJ1-5 TRBV7-2 TGTGCCAGCAGCTTAGAGAGCCAGGGAGGACAGCCCCAGCATTTT CASSLESQGGQPQHF
TRBD2 few TRBJ2-7 TRBV28 TGTGCCAGCACCTCCCGCGGGGGGGACGGCTACGAGCAGTACTTC CASTSRGGDGYEQYF
NA NA TRBJ2-7 TRBV5-1 TGCGCCAGCAGCCCGGGGGACAGCAACTACGAGCAGTACTTC CASSPGDSNYEQYF
TRBD1 NA TRBJ2-1 TRBV10-3 TGTGTCATCAGCGGGACAGGGCGAGGGAAAGAGCAGTTCTTC CVISGTGRGKEQFF
NA NA TRBJ1-4 TRBV12-3/TRBV12-4 TGTGCCAGCAGTTTGGGAACTAATGAAAAACTGTTTTTT CASSLGTNEKLFF
NA few TRBJ1-5 TRBV20-1 TGCAGTGCTAGTTTAGGACCTAGCAATCAGCCCCAGCATTTT CSASLGPSNQPQHF
TRBD1 few TRBJ2-7 TRBV5-1 TGCGCCAGCAGCGATGGACAGGGACCCTACGAGCAGTACTTC CASSDGQGPYEQYF
TRBD2 few TRBJ2-3 TRBV10-3 TGTGCCATCACCGAACCGGGACTAGCGGGAGTCGGAGATACGCAGTATTTT CAITEPGLAGVGDTQYF
TRBD2 NA TRBJ2-7 TRBV30 TGTGCCTGGAAGGGTTTTCAACCGGGACTAGCGAACTACGAGCAGTACTTC CAWKGFQPGLANYEQYF
TRBD2 NA TRBJ2-6 TRBV11-1 TGTGCCAGCAGCTTAATCTCTTGTCGGGGGGAATTCTCTGGGGCCAACGTCCTGACTTTC CASSLISCRGEFSGANVLTF
TRBD1 NA TRBJ2-3 TRBV6-2/TRBV6-3 TGTGCCAGCAAAGGGGGCAGCACAGATACGCAGTATTTT CASKGGSTDTQYF
TRBD2 NA TRBJ2-1 TRBV7-3 TGTGCCAGCAGCTTAACCGGGACTAGCGGGACTAATGAGCAGTTCTTC CASSLTGTSGTNEQFF
TRBD2 NA TRBJ2-4 TRBV20-1 TGCAGTGCTAGGGCGTCAGGGAGGGTGGCTACCAAAAACATTCAGTACTTC CSARASGRVATKNIQYF
NA once TRBJ2-3 TRBV29-1 TGCAGCGTTGGCTTCCCCGACACCACAGATACGCAGTATTTT CSVGFPDTTDTQYF
TRBD2 NA TRBJ2-7 TRBV12-3/TRBV12-4 TGTGCCAGCAGAACCGGACTGTCGGGGGGCTACGAGCAGTACTTC CASRTGLSGGYEQYF
TRBD1 NA TRBJ2-7 TRBV20-1 TGCAGTGCCAACCGGGACAGGGGGACATACGAGCAGTACTTC CSANRDRGTYEQYF
NA NA TRBJ2-7 TRBV6-5 TGTGCCACCACTGGGATGACGTACGAGCAGTACTTC CATTGMTYEQYF
NA NA TRBJ2-1 TRBV7-9 TGTGCCAGCGGAACCAGGATTATCTACAATGAGCAGTTCTTC CASGTRIIYNEQFF
TRBD1 once TRBJ2-3 TRBV5-1 TGCGCCAGCAGCCAGACAGGGTCAGATACGCAGTATTTT CASSQTGSDTQYF
TRBD2 NA TRBJ2-1 TRBV20-1 TGCAGTGCTAGAGATGTAAGACTAGCGGGAACCAATGAGCAGTTCTTC CSARDVRLAGTNEQFF
NA NA TRBJ2-7 TRBV18 TGTGCCAGCTCACCCCAGGCAAGTTCCTACGAGCAGTACTTC CASSPQASSYEQYF
TRBD2 NA TRBJ2-3 TRBV20-1 TGCAGTCAGCGGGAGAGTCTAGATACGCAGTATTTT CSQRESLDTQYF
NA once TRBJ1-6 TRBV4-1 TGCGCCAGCAGCCAAGACGCTTCACCCCTCCACTTT CASSQDASPLHF
NA NA TRBJ2-7 TRBV4-1 TGCGCCAGCAGACCCAACGGGACCATCTCCTACGAGCAGTACTTC CASRPNGTISYEQYF
TRBD1 NA TRBJ2-7 TRBV7-9 TGTGCCAGCAGCCCCGATTGGGACAGGGGTCACGAGCAGTACTTC CASSPDWDRGHEQYF
NA NA TRBJ2-3 TRBV7-2 TGTGCCAGCAGCTTATCCCTCCCCGCAGATACGCAGTATTTT CASSLSLPADTQYF
NA NA TRBJ2-3 TRBV7-9 TGTGCCAGCAGCCCTCTCTGGCCAGCAGATACGCAGTATTTT CASSPLWPADTQYF
NA few TRBJ2-7 TRBV20-1 TGCAGTGCTAGGGTTGGTTTGGCAGACTCCTACGAGCAGTACTTC CSARVGLADSYEQYF
NA NA TRBJ1-5 TRBV20-1 TGCAGTGCTAGTGTGGGGGGAAATCAGCCCCAGCATTTT CSASVGGNQPQHF
NA NA TRBJ2-2 TRBV15 TGTGCCACCAGCAGAGATGTACCCGGGGAGCTGTTTTTT CATSRDVPGELFF
TRBD2 NA TRBJ2-1 TRBV4-1 TGCGCCAGCAGCTTCCTCCGGGTAGCGGGAGCGGCCAATGAGCAGTTCTTC CASSFLRVAGAANEQFF
TRBD1 NA TRBJ2-1 TRBV4-2 TGTGCCAGCAGCCAGAGATGGGACAGGGAGCGGTTCTTC CASSQRWDRERFF
TRBD2 NA TRBJ2-1 TRBV5-1 TGCGCCAGCAGCTTCCCTAGCGGGAAGGATGAGCAGTTCTTC CASSFPSGKDEQFF
TRBD1 NA TRBJ2-4 TRBV20-1 TGCAGTGCCATGGGGACAGGAGAACTAGCCAAAAACATTCAGTACTTC CSAMGTGELAKNIQYF
NA few TRBJ2-5 TRBV12-3/TRBV12-4 TGTGCCAGCAGCTCCGGACCCCGGAGGGAGACCCAGTACTTC CASSSGPRRETQYF
TRBD1 NA TRBJ2-6 TRBV4-1 TGCGCCAGCAGCCGGGACAGGCAAGTGAGTGGGGCCAACGTCCTGACTTTC CASSRDRQVSGANVLTF
NA NA TRBJ2-2 TRBV4-3 TGCGCCAGCAGCCAAGATACAGGCAGGGTGGACACCGGGGAGCTGTTTTTT CASSQDTGRVDTGELFF
NA NA TRBJ2-7 TRBV5-6 TGTGCCAGCAGCTTGAGGTTTGGGGCTTCGGGCGAGCAGTACTTC CASSLRFGASGEQYF
TRBD2 NA TRBJ2-1 TRBV6-2/TRBV6-3 TGTACCAGCAGTTACTGGACTAGCGTGGACAATGAGCAGTTCTTC CTSSYWTSVDNEQFF
NA NA TRBJ2-1 TRBV7-3 TGTGCCAGCAGCTTAGAGAGGCTAGCCTCAAATGAGCAGTTCTTC CASSLERLASNEQFF
NA few TRBJ2-7 TRBV20-1 TGCAGTGCTAGAGATCGGACAGTCCCTCTTTACGAGCAGTACTTC CSARDRTVPLYEQYF
NA many TRBJ1-2 TRBV20-1 TGCAGTGCCAGGGGCGGGGTCTATGGCTACACCTTC CSARGGVYGYTF
NA NA TRBJ2-2 TRBV5-1 TGCGCCAGCACCCTTAGCGGCGACACCGGGGAGCTGTTTTTT CASTLSGDTGELFF
TRBD2 NA TRBJ2-1 TRBV20-1 TGCAGTGCTAGTACTAGCGGGAGATCGGGGTATGAGCAGTTCTTC CSASTSGRSGYEQFF